What follows is one TCR beta chain and its context. Its target antigen remains unknown. Base qualities were left out, and no much larger clone turns up one base away. The sample is drawn from a study of blood T cell repertoires in COVID-19 (dated by TCRdb to the early 2020s). Study-level background: Collaborator samples came from the United States, Italy and Spain and covered acute and convalescent phases of COVID-19. The material from the prospective study consisted of cDNA or gDNA derived from T cells, B-cell-depleted T cells, or PBMCs. Subjects who had been exposed to COVID-19, were actively infected with it, or had recovered from it provided the deeply sampled blood TCRbeta repertoires that made up the dataset. The repertoires were made available in a free public database intended to serve as a resource for research on the immune response to SARS-CoV-2. The samples were drawn from two sources: the first 160 participants of the ongoing ImmuneRACE study, and 1,000 to 1,500 subjects contributed by 6 global collaborators. Nearly every sample came with metadata listing a de-identified subject ID, COVID-19 status, age in years and sex. HLA class I and class II types, where available, came from metadata supplied by the sample provider rather than from assay-based typing. The study at large found these results: The quantity of clinical and demographic metadata differed by source and by participant and was supplied without curation.

TCRbeta CDR3 regions were amplified from genomic DNA using the immunoSEQ Assay, a bias-controlled multiplex PCR. Under the source paper's analysis protocol: Within the assay, amplification of reference gene primers was used to estimate how many nucleated cells each sample contained. To quantify the absolute abundance of each unique TCRbeta CDR3 rearrangement, sequence reads were collapsed and filtered. For each sample, productive Simpson clonality was calculated as the square root of Simpson's diversity index over productive rearrangements. The table comes from immuneACCESS by way of TCRdb, which keeps in-frame sequences with V and J called. Part of the clones is missing from these tables; in studies checked, under half for an unresolved V gene and the rest for unknown reasons. The DNA gave D and trimming, while V, J and clone size come from that table. This sample gives a few hundred thousand clones in total; around 90% of them show up just once. Approximately 9% of the sample is taken by the ten largest.

Participants in the prospective study were enrolled through a virtual design, were aged roughly 18 to 100 years, and lived in approximately 25 United States geographic areas. To assign participants to cohorts, the prospective study relied on clinical history that participants themselves reported in a screening survey and a study questionnaire. ImmuneRACE Cohort 3 recovered participants were defined by two consecutive negative NP/OP PCR tests, healthcare professional clearance, or symptom resolution. In the prospective study, mobile phlebotomists collected whole blood, serum and a nasopharyngeal or oropharyngeal swab from each participant. Over a roughly two-month period, participants in the prospective study had the option of providing additional blood draws and questionnaires. Before DNA extraction, blood samples from the prospective study were shipped at room temperature or frozen. Trimming takes 4 bases off V and 2 bases off J; junction bases not matched to a gene: 1. CDR1 LGHDT and CDR2 YNNKEL are derived from the germline V gene (reference sequence). Inclusive of the bounding cysteine and phenylalanine, the CDR3 is 14 residues long. Only CDR3 DNA is held: 42 bases, read in frame from base 1.

The rearrangement joined TRBV3-1 (or the pseudogene TRBV3-2) to TRBJ2-1; 8 central nucleotides agree with TRBD2. Source material: PBMCs or T cells enriched from blood (not recorded which). This TCR derives from a woman under 30 who had recovered from COVID-19. The sequenced DNA is TGTGCCAGCAGCCTTAGCGGGACCTACAATGAGCAGTTCTTC. This gives the protein CASSLSGTYNEQFF.